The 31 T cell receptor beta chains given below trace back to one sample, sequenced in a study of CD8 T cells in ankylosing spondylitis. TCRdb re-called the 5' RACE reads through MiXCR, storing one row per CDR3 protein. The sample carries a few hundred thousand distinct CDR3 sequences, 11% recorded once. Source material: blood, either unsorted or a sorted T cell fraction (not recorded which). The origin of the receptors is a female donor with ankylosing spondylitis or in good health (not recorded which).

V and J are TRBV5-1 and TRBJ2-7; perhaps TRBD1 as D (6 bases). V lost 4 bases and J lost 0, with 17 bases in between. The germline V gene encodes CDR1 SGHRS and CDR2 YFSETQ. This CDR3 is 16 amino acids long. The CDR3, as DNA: TGCGCCAGCAGCCTGCAGGCGACAGGACTCTCCTACGAGCAGTACTTC. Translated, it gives CASSLQATGLSYEQYF.

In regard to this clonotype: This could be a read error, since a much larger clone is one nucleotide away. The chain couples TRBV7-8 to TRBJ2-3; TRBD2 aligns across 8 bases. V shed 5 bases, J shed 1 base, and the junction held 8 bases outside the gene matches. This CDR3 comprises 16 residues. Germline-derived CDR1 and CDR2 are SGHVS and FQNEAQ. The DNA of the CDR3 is TGTGCCAGCAGCCCCGTCGGGGGGGCCGGCACAGATACGCAGTATTTT. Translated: CASSPVGGAGTDTQYF.

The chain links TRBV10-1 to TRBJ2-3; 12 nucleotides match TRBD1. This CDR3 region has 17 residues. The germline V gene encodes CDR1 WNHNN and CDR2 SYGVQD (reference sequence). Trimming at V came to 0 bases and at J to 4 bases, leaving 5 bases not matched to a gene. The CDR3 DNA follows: TGCGCCAGCAGTGAGTCGCCCGGGACAGGGGGCCCAGATACGCAGTATTTT. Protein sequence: CASSESPGTGGPDTQYF.

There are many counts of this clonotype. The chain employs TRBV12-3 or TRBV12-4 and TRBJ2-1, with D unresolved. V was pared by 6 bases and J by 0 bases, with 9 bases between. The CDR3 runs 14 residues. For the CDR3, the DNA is TGTGCCAGCAGCCCTTCCTCCTCCTACAATGAGCAGTTCTTC. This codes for CASSPSSSYNEQFF.

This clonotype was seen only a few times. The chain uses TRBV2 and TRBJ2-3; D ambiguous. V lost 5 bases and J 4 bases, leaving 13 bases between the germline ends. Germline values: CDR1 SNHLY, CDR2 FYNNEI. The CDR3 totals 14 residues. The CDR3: CASSPVDRADTQYF. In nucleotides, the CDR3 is TGTGCCAGCAGTCCAGTAGACCGGGCAGATACGCAGTATTTT.

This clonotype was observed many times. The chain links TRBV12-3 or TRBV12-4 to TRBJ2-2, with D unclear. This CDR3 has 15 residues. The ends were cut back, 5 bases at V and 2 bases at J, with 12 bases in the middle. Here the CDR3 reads CASSTRSVNTGELFF. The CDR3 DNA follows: TGTGCCAGCAGTACCAGATCCGTTAACACCGGGGAGCTGTTTTTT.

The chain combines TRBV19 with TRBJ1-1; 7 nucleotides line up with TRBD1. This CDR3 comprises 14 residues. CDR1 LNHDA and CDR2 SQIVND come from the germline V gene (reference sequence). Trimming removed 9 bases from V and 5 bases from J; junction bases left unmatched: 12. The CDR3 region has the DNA TGTGCCAGCCGACAGGGTAGAGGGAGGACTGAAGCTTTCTTT. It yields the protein CASRQGRGRTEAFF.

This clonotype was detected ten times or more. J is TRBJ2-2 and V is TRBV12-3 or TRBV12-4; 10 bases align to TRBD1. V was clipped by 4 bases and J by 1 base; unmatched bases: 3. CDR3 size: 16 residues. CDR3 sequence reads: CASSSGQGENTGELFF. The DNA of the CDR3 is TGTGCCAGCAGTTCTGGACAGGGGGAGAACACCGGGGAGCTGTTTTTT.

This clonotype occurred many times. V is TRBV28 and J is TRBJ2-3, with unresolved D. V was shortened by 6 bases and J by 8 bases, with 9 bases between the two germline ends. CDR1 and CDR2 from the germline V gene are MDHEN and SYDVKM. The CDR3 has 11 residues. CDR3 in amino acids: CASRRGGTQYF. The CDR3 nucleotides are TGTGCCAGCAGGAGAGGCGGTACGCAGTATTTT.

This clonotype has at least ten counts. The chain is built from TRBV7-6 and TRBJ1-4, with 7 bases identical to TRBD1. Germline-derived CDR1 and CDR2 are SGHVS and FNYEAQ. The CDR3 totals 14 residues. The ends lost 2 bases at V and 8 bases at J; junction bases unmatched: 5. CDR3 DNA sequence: TGTGCCAGCAGCTTAAGGGCACAGGGGGAAAAACTGTTTTTT. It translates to CASSLRAQGEKLFF.

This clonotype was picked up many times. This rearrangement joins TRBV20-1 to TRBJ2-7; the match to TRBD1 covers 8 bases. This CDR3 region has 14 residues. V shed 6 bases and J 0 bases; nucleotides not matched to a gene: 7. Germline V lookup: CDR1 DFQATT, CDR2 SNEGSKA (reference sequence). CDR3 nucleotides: TGCAGTGCCACCGGACAGGGAGTCTCCTACGAGCAGTACTTC. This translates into CSATGQGVSYEQYF.

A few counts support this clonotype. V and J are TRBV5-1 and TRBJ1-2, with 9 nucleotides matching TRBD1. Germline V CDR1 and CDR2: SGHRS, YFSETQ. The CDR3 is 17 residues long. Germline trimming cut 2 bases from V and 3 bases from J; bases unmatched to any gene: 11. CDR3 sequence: CASSFQTGGGSYYGYTF. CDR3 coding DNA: TGCGCCAGCAGCTTTCAGACAGGGGGTGGGAGCTACTATGGCTACACCTTC.

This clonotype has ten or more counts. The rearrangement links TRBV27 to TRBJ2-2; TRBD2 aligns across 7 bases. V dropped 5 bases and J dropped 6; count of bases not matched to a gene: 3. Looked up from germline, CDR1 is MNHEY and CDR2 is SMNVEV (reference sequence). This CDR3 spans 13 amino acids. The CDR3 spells CASSPGLAGELFF. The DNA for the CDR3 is TGTGCCAGCAGTCCCGGACTAGCCGGGGAGCTGTTTTTT.

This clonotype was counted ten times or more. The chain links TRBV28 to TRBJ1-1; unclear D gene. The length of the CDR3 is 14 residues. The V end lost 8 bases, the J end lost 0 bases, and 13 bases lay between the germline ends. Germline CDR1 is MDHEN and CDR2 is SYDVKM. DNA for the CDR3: TGTGCCAGCGGCGAGGGTGCCATGAACACTGAAGCTTTCTTT. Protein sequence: CASGEGAMNTEAFF. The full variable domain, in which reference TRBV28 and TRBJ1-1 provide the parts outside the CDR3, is DVKVTQSSRYLVKRTGEKVFLECVQDMDHENMFWYRQDPGLGLRLIYFSYDVKMKEKGDIPEGYSVSREKKERFSLILESASTNQTSMYLCASGEGAMNTEAFFGQGTRLTVV.

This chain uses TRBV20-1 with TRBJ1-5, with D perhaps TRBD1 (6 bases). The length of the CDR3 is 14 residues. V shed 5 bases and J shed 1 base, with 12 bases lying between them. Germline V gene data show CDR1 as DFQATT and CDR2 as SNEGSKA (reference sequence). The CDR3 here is CSARTRGSNQPQHF. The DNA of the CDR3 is TGCAGTGCTCGGACCAGGGGAAGCAATCAGCCCCAGCATTTT.

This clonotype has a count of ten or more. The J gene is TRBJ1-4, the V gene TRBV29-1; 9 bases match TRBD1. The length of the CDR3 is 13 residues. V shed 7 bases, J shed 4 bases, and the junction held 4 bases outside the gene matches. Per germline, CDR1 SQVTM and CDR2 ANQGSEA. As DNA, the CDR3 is TGCAGCGGAAAGACAGGGGGTAATGAAAAACTGTTTTTT. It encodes CSGKTGGNEKLFF.

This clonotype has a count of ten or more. The CDR3 protein is CASALGLSSYEQYF. In nucleotides, the CDR3 is TGTGCCAGCGCCCTAGGCTTGAGCTCCTACGAGCAGTACTTC. The gene calls are TRBV27 and TRBJ2-7, with no clear D. The CDR3 runs to 14 residues. With 8 bases removed from V and 0 bases from J, the gap between germline ends came to 14 bases. The germline CDR1 and CDR2 sequences are MNHEY and SMNVEV (reference sequence).

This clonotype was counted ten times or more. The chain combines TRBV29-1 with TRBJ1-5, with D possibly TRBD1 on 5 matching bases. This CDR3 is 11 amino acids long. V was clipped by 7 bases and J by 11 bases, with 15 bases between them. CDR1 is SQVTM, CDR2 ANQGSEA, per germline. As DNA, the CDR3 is TGCAGCGCTATAGGGGACGGGGCCCAGCATTTT. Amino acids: CSAIGDGAQHF. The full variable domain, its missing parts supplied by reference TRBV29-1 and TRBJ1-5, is SAVISQKPSRDICQRGTSLTIQCQVDSQVTMMFWYRQQPGQSLTLIATANQGSEATYESGFVIDKFPISRPNLTFSTLTVSNMSPEDSSIYLCSAIGDGAQHFGDGTRLSIL.

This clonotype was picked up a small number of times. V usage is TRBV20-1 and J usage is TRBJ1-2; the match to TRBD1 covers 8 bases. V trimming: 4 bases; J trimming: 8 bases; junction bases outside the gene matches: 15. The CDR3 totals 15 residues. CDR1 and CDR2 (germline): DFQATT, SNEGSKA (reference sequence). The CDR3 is CSANQLGQGAAGYTF. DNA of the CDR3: TGCAGTGCTAACCAACTCGGACAGGGAGCTGCGGGCTACACCTTC.

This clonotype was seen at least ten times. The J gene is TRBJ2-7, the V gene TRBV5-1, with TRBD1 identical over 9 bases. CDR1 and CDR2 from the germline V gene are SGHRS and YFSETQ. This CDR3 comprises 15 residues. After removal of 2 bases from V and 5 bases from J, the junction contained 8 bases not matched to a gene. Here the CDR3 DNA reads TGCGCCAGCAGCTTTGCGGGACAGGGAAGAGACGAGCAGTACTTC. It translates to CASSFAGQGRDEQYF.

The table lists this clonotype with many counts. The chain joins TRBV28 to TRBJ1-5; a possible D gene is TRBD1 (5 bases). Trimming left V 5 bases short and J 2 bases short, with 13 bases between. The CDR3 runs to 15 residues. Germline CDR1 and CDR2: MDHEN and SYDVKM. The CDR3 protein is CASSPLDTGNQPQHF. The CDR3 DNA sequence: TGTGCCAGCAGTCCCCTGGACACAGGCAATCAGCCCCAGCATTTT.

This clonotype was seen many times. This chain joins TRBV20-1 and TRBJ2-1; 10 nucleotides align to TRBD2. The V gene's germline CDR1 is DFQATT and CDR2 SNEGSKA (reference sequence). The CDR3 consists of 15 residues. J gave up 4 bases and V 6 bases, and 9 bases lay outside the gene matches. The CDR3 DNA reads TGCAGTGCGAGCCAAGCGGGGGGGCGTTACAATGAGCAGTTCTTC. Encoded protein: CSASQAGGRYNEQFF.

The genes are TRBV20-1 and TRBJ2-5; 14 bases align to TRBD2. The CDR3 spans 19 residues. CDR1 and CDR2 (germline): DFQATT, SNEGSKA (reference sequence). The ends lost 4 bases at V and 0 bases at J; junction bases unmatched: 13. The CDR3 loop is CSANSPWGTSGGNQETQYF. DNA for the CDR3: TGCAGTGCTAACAGCCCGTGGGGGACTAGCGGGGGAAACCAAGAGACCCAGTACTTC.

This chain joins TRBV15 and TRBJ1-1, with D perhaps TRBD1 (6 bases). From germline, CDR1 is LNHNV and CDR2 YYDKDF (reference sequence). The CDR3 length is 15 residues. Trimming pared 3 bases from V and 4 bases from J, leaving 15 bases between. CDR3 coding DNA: TGTGCCACCAGCAGCCTGAGGGGGTCGGGCACTGAAGCTTTCTTT. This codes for CATSSLRGSGTEAFF.

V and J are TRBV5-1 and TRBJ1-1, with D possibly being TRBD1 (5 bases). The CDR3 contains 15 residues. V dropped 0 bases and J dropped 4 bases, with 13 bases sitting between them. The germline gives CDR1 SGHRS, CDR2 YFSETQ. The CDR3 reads CASSLGEGWATEAFF. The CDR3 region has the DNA TGCGCCAGCAGCTTGGGGGAGGGGTGGGCCACTGAAGCTTTCTTT.

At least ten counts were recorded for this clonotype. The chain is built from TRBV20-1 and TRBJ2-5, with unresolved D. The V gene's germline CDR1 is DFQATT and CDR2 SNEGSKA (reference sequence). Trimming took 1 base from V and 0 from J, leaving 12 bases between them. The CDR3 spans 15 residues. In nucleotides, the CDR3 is TGCAGTGCTAGAGGGTTAGCTGGGTACCAAGAGACCCAGTACTTC. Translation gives CSARGLAGYQETQYF.

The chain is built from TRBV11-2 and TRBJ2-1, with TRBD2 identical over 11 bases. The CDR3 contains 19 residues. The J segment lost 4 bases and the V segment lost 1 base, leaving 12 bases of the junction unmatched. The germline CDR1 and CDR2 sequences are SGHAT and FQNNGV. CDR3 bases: TGTGCCAGCAGCTTAGTTTTAGCGGGAGGGCTGAGGCCGTACAATGAGCAGTTCTTC. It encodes CASSLVLAGGLRPYNEQFF.

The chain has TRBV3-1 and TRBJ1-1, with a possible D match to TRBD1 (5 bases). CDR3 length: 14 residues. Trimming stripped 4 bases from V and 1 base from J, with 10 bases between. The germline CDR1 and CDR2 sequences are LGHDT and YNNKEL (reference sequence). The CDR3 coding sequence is TGTGCCAGCAGCCCTCCTGGGGGGAACACTGAAGCTTTCTTT. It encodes CASSPPGGNTEAFF.

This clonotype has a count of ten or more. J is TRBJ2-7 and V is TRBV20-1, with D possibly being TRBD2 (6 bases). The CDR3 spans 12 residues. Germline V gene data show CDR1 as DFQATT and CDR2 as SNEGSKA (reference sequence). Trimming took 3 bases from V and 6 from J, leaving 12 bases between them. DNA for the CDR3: TGCAGTGCTAGGGGACTCTCTCGCGAGCAGTACTTC. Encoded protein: CSARGLSREQYF.

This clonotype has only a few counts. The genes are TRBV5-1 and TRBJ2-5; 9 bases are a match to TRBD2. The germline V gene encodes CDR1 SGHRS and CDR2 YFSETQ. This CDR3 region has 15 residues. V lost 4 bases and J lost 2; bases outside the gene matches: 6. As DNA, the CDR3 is TGCGCCAGCAGCGCGAGCGGGAGGACGCAAGAGACCCAGTACTTC. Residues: CASSASGRTQETQYF.

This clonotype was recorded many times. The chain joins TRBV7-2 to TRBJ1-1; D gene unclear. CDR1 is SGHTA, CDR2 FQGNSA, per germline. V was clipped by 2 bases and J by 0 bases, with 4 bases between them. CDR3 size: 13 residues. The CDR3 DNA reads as TGTGCCAGCAGCTTAACCTTGAACACTGAAGCTTTCTTT. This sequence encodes CASSLTLNTEAFF. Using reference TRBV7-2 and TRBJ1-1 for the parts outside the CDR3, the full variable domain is GAGVSQSPSNKVTEKGKDVELRCDPISGHTALYWYRQSLGQGLEFLIYFQGNSAPDKSGLPSDRFSAERTGGSVSTLTIQRTQQEDSAVYLCASSLTLNTEAFFGQGTRLTVV.